The 21 T cell receptor beta chains below all came from one sample that was sequenced in a study of blood T cell repertoires in COVID-19. The protocol was immunoSEQ multiplex PCR, while the TCRdb copy is restricted to in-frame clones and leaves out a portion. The table lists about 74,000 clones, approximately 86% of them singletons. The sequencing sample was made of peripheral blood. Receptor source: a woman over 75 with active or convalescent COVID-19.

The chain uses TRBV5-1 and TRBJ1-6; weak D call: TRBD1 (5 bases). Deletions cut 4 bases from V and 6 bases from J, with 11 bases between. Germline V lookup: CDR1 SGHRS, CDR2 YFSETQ. The CDR3 is 14 amino acids. The CDR3 sequence is CASSVRDSNSPLHF. DNA of the CDR3: TGCGCCAGCAGCGTCAGGGATTCTAATTCACCCCTCCACTTT. Full variable domain (rest looked up from reference TRBV5-1 and TRBJ1-6): KAGVTQTPRYLIKTRGQQVTLSCSPISGHRSVSWYQQTPGQGLQFLFEYFSETQRNKGNFPGRFSGRQFSNSRSEMNVSTLELGDSALYLCASSVRDSNSPLHFGNGTRLTVT.

V and J are TRBV5-4 and TRBJ1-1, with D possibly being TRBD1 (6 bases). The CDR3 has 14 amino acids. Trimming removed 1 base at V and 3 bases at J, with 10 bases between. The germline CDR1 and CDR2 sequences are SGHNT and YYREEE (reference sequence). CDR3 DNA sequence: TGTGCCAGCAGCTTGCAGGGGAAGGACACTGAAGCTTTCTTT. The encoded protein is CASSLQGKDTEAFF.

The CDR3 loop is CASSKVWTSGRGVSNEQFF. The CDR3 region has the DNA TGTGCCAGCAGCAAAGTCTGGACTAGCGGGAGGGGGGTCTCCAATGAGCAGTTCTTC. J is TRBJ2-1 and V is TRBV21-1; the table's D call, TRBD2, was not checked against the DNA. TRBV21-1 is assigned pseudogene status. The CDR3 extends over 19 amino acids.

DNA for the CDR3: TGTGCCACCAGCCCCCCGGGGAATACGCAGTATTTT. The encoded protein is CATSPPGNTQYF. The rearrangement joins TRBV15 to TRBJ2-3; a possible D gene is TRBD2 (5 bases). CDR1 is LNHNV and CDR2 is YYDKDF in the germline V gene (reference sequence). Trimming stripped 5 bases from V and 7 bases from J, with 10 bases between. The CDR3 extends over 12 amino acids. The whole variable domain, filled in from reference TRBV15 and TRBJ2-3, reads DAMVIQNPRYQVTQFGKPVTLSCSQTLNHNVMYWYQQKSSQAPKLLFHYYDKDFNNEADTPDNFQSRRPNTSFCFLDIRSPGLGDTAMYLCATSPPGNTQYFGPGTRLTVL.

J is TRBJ2-7 and V is TRBV5-4, with 10 bases aligning to TRBD1. J gave up 4 bases and V 8 bases, and 12 bases lay outside the gene matches. Germline CDR1 SGHNT, CDR2 YYREEE (reference sequence). CDR3 size: 15 residues. In nucleotides, the CDR3 is TGTGCCAGTAGTAAAGGACAGGGGGGTCCGTACGAGCAGTACTTC. It translates to CASSKGQGGPYEQYF.

The rearrangement joins TRBV19 to TRBJ1-5; 9 bases are a match to TRBD1. This CDR3 region has 14 residues. Germline-derived CDR1 and CDR2 are LNHDA and SQIVND (reference sequence). The V segment lost 5 bases and the J segment 4 bases; nucleotides outside the gene matches: 3. The CDR3 DNA is TGTGCCAGTAGTCCTGGGACAGGGAATCAGCCCCAGCATTTT. Protein sequence: CASSPGTGNQPQHF.

This chain links TRBV29-1 with TRBJ1-2; the D gene is possibly TRBD1 (6 bases). V lost 3 bases and J lost 2, with 7 bases in between. CDR3 size: 12 residues. Germline loops: CDR1 SQVTM, CDR2 ANQGSEA. CDR3: CSVDQGNYGYTF. CDR3 nucleotide sequence: TGCAGCGTTGATCAGGGGAACTATGGCTACACCTTC.

The chain employs TRBV9 and TRBJ1-2; D is perhaps TRBD1 (5 bases). CDR1 and CDR2 from the germline V gene are SGDLS and YYNGEE. The CDR3 spans 15 residues. V dropped 1 base and J dropped 2 bases, with 12 bases sitting between them. CDR3 in DNA: TGTGCCAGCAGCGTATCAGGGAGGGGCAACTATGGCTACACCTTC. Its translation: CASSVSGRGNYGYTF.

This clone has a handful of counts. V usage is TRBV10-1 and J usage is TRBJ2-1; D call uncertain. Germline V gene data show CDR1 as WNHNN and CDR2 as SYGVQD (reference sequence). V was cut by 6 bases and J by 6 bases, with 18 bases left in between. This CDR3 comprises 15 residues. This CDR3 is CASSPDTPSPNEQFF. The CDR3 bases are TGCGCCAGCAGCCCCGACACCCCGTCCCCCAATGAGCAGTTCTTC.

V and J are TRBV7-2 and TRBJ2-3; D is perhaps TRBD1 (6 bases). The CDR3 loop spans 15 amino acids. The V gene lost 1 base and the J gene lost 2 bases, with 10 bases spanning the gap. Germline CDR1 is SGHTA and CDR2 is FQGNSA. The CDR3 DNA sequence: TGTGCCAGCAGCTTAGGGGGGCCGGTCACAGATACGCAGTATTTT. This translates into CASSLGGPVTDTQYF. The variable domain in full, with the rest retrieved from reference TRBV7-2 and TRBJ2-3, is GAGVSQSPSNKVTEKGKDVELRCDPISGHTALYWYRQSLGQGLEFLIYFQGNSAPDKSGLPSDRFSAERTGGSVSTLTIQRTQQEDSAVYLCASSLGGPVTDTQYFGPGTRLTVL.

This rearrangement joins TRBV19 to TRBJ1-1; no clear D gene. The germline V and J ends were trimmed by 6 bases and 5 bases, with 13 bases remaining between them. The CDR3 runs 13 residues. Germline lookup yields CDR1 LNHDA and CDR2 SQIVND (reference sequence). The CDR3 DNA reads TGTGCCAGTAGCCCCCCCGGGGTTACTGAAGCTTTCTTT. It encodes CASSPPGVTEAFF.

The chain has TRBV18 and TRBJ1-2; D is uncertain. The CDR3 sequence is 13 residues long. Trimming cost V 4 bases and J 6 bases, with 12 bases left between them. CDR1 KGHSH and CDR2 LQKENI come from the germline V gene. The CDR3 here is CASSQSGGDGYTF. Here the CDR3 DNA reads TGTGCCAGCTCACAGTCCGGCGGGGATGGCTACACCTTC.

V usage is TRBV5-1 and J usage is TRBJ1-6, with a weak D call TRBD1 (6 bases). V lost 2 bases and J lost 7, with 13 bases in between. CDR1 SGHRS and CDR2 YFSETQ come from the germline V gene. The CDR3 runs to 15 residues. This CDR3 is CASSLTGRVNSPLHF. DNA of the CDR3: TGCGCCAGCAGCTTAACAGGGAGGGTGAATTCACCCCTCCACTTT.

The rearrangement joins TRBV24-1 to TRBJ2-5; possibly TRBD1 for D (6 bases). V lost 4 bases and J 5 bases, leaving 13 bases between the germline ends. This CDR3 comprises 14 residues. Germline V gene lookup returns CDR1 KGHDR and CDR2 SFDVKD. The CDR3 nucleotides are TGTGCCACCAGTGACGTCAGGGGTGGGGAGACCCAGTACTTC. This translates into CATSDVRGGETQYF.

The rearrangement uses TRBV7-9 and TRBJ2-3; 7 bases match TRBD2. The CDR3 has 18 residues. CDR1 is SEHNR, CDR2 FQNEAQ, per germline (reference sequence). Unmatched junction bases numbered 15, after V lost 5 bases and J lost 1 base. CDR3 coding DNA: TGTGCCAGCAGCCCCCTTGTAAGGGAGGGTAGGGGCACAGATACGCAGTATTTT. This translates into CASSPLVREGRGTDTQYF.

This sequence joins TRBV19 and TRBJ1-2, with D possibly matching TRBD1 (6 bases). The CDR3 contains 17 residues. Germline V gene sequence: CDR1 LNHDA, CDR2 SQIVND (reference sequence). The V and J ends lost 1 base and 4 bases respectively, with 19 bases between them. This CDR3 is CASSIVGVDNRVYGYTF. The CDR3 DNA is TGTGCCAGTAGTATAGTAGGAGTCGATAACAGGGTCTATGGCTACACCTTC. The full variable domain, in which reference TRBV19 and TRBJ1-2 provide the parts outside the CDR3, is DGGITQSPKYLFRKEGQNVTLSCEQNLNHDAMYWYRQDPGQGLRLIYYSQIVNDFQKGDIAEGYSVSREKKESFPLTVTSAQKNPTAFYLCASSIVGVDNRVYGYTFGSGTRLTVV.

The chain is built from TRBV6-2 or TRBV6-3 and TRBJ2-5, with TRBD1 matching over 7 bases. Germline CDR1 reads MNHEY; CDR2 reads SVGEGT. The V and J ends lost 5 bases and 5 bases, in that order; junction bases with no gene match: 14. The CDR3 sequence is 16 residues long. The CDR3 is CASSRTTGRHSETQYF. Written as DNA, the CDR3 is TGTGCCAGCAGTCGCACGACAGGGAGACACTCGGAGACCCAGTACTTC.

The chain is built from TRBV29-1 and TRBJ1-1; 7 bases fit TRBD1. The CDR3 sequence is 12 residues long. Germline trimming cut 6 bases from V and 5 bases from J; bases unmatched to any gene: 6. Germline values: CDR1 SQVTM, CDR2 ANQGSEA. The CDR3 DNA follows: TGCAGCGTCACCACAGGGGAAACTGAAGCTTTCTTT. It yields the protein CSVTTGETEAFF.

The chain recombines TRBV19 with TRBJ1-6; D possibly corresponds to TRBD1 (6 bases). Trimming removed 3 bases from V and 5 bases from J, with 26 bases in between. Germline CDR1 reads LNHDA; CDR2 reads SQIVND (reference sequence). This CDR3 contains 20 residues. Here the CDR3 reads CASSISFRAGAARNNSPLHF. The CDR3 nucleotides are TGTGCCAGTAGTATTTCCTTTAGGGCAGGGGCCGCCCGAAATAATTCACCCCTCCACTTT.

This chain links TRBV7-6 with TRBJ1-2, with unresolved D. The germline V gene has CDR1 SGHVS and CDR2 FNYEAQ. The CDR3 is 11 amino acids. V lost 0 bases, J lost 9 bases, and 5 bases lay in between. The CDR3 is CASSLAGSYTF. Written as DNA, the CDR3 is TGTGCCAGCAGCTTAGCCGGGAGCTACACCTTC.

The CDR3 DNA sequence: TGTGCCAGCAGCTTAATCGGGTCCTCTGGAAACACCATATATTTT. Translation gives CASSLIGSSGNTIYF. The V gene is TRBV11-2, the J gene TRBJ1-3; D is unclear. Trimming left V 2 bases short and J 0 bases short, with 8 bases between. The CDR3 runs to 15 residues. Per germline, CDR1 SGHAT and CDR2 FQNNGV.